This TCR beta chain stems from a study of T cells in Graves' hyperthyroidism and ophthalmopathy (dated by TCRdb to about 2019). Turning to the overall study: Peripheral blood was sampled at the time of initial diagnosis, prior to any treatment. To identify TCR V-J signatures that set the groups apart, the researchers used a discovery cohort of about a hundred patients, made up of around 40 with Graves' ophthalmopathy and approximately 57 with stable Graves' hyperthyroidism. Once sampling was done, hyperthyroidism patients were given methimazole at a starting dose of 30 mg daily, whereas ophthalmopathy patients were given high-dose intravenous methylprednisolone. The study also compared thyroid tissue and blood T-cell repertoires from more than 5 Graves' hyperthyroidism patients. Prospective prediction of ophthalmopathy was tested in an independent validation cohort of 18 to 20 hyperthyroidism patients and 17 patients who later progressed to ophthalmopathy. According to the paper, TCR Vbeta CDR3 sequencing was carried out on over 130 peripheral blood samples, which came from some 41 ophthalmopathy, 75 or so hyperthyroidism and some 17 progressor patients. The approximately 90 discovery patients were divided at random into training and test sets in a 7:3 ratio. Points the paper makes about the study in general: Most expanded thyroid clonotypes (frequency above 0.001) were also detected in blood, suggesting blood repertoires may reflect thyroid immune responses. Ophthalmopathy was separated from stable hyperthyroidism by a 13 V-J signature model, with about 86% sensitivity and roughly 84% specificity obtained in cross-validation and 80%/75% obtained in testing. Sample size was not statistically predetermined, and investigators were not blinded to group allocation. In validation, the model predicted progression to ophthalmopathy with 55% to 71% sensitivity and 72% to 85% specificity, a median of 6.5 months before onset.

The TCR beta CDR3 regions were amplified from the RNA transcripts. For the first round of RT-PCR on the TCR CDR3, the HTBI primer set was used together with the Qiagen OneStep RT-PCR kit. The libraries were constructed in a second round of multiplex PCR and then size-selected and purified. Libraries were sequenced paired-end with 100 bp reads on an Illumina HiSeq2000. Processing in the source paper ran as follows. SOAPnuke was used to process the raw data, removing reads that contained adapters or uncalled bases, had a mean Phred below 15, or lacked an exact match to the constant primer or identifier. High-quality paired reads were merged with COPE v1.2.5, and unique nucleotide sequences were defined as clonotypes. MiTCR v1.1 was used to align clonotypes to the IMGT TRBV, TRBD and TRBJ reference segments. The analysis was restricted to V-J combinations with a frequency above 0.0001, which together covered over 99% of the repertoires. A TCS score was defined as the ratio between F50 (clonal expansion) and ExV (chaos), using BLOSUM62-based TCRdist between CDR3 peptides within each V-J. Welch's t-statistics and random forest reduced around 520 V-J features to 10 to 15, which were used in a naive Bayes classifier (R e1071). Clones were called with MiXCR by TCRdb after fastp trimmed the public reads at Q25, and only in-frame beta chains were retained. Rows with a matching CDR3 protein are joined into one entry that keeps the most common DNA and genes. Clone size and V and J calls follow TCRdb, not the original study. Within this sample are some 770,000 distinct CDR3 sequences, with less than 20% of them counted one time only. The ten largest clonotypes hold under 10% of the sample.

With respect to this clonotype: What antigen it recognizes has not been identified. One base away there is no much larger clone; base qualities are not given.

A patient counted as having stable Graves' hyperthyroidism if no progression to ophthalmopathy occurred over 18 months of follow-up. Hyperthyroidism patients were newly diagnosed, with disease duration under 2 months, and aged 18 to 65 years. Patients with uncontrolled infections, other autoimmune diseases, pregnancy or lactation were excluded. Diagnoses relied on clinical symptoms, serum thyroxine and TRAb, thyroid ultrasound and orbital computed tomography. PBMCs were isolated from more than 8 ml of fresh peripheral blood by Ficoll-Paque density gradient centrifugation. Trizol reagent was used to extract total RNA, and RNA quality was then checked on an Agilent 2100 Bioanalyzer. CDR3 length: 15 amino acids, cysteine to phenylalanine. Only the CDR3 DNA is retained, 45 bases long and in frame from the first base. Per the germline V gene, SGHDN is the CDR1 and FVKESK is the CDR2.

The sequenced sample consisted of blood. This receptor was taken from a man aged 18 to 30 with Graves' hyperthyroidism. The rearranged chain carries TRBV14 and TRBJ2-1, and 13 bases in between align with TRBD2. The closer fit of TRBJ2-7 to the DNA end suggests the J call may be wrong. The CDR3 in this case is CASSPGLAGDNEQYF. The DNA sequence reads TGTGCCAGCAGCCCAGGACTAGCGGGGGACAATGAGCAGTACTTC.